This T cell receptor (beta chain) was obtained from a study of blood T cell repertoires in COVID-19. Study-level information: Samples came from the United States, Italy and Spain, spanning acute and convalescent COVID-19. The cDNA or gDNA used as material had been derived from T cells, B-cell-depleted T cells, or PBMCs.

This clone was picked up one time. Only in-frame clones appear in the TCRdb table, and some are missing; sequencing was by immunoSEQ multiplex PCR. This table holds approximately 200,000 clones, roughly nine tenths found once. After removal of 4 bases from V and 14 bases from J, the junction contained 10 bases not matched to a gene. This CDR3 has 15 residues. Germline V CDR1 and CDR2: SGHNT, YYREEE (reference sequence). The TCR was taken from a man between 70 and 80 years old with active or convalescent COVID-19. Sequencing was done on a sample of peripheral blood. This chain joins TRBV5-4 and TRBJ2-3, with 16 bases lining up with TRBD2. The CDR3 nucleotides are TGTGCCAGCAGCCCCGGGACTAGCGGGGGGGCCGACCGGTATTTT. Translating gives CASSPGTSGGADRYF.